This T cell receptor (beta chain) comes out of a study of blood T cells in healthy people across ages. Study-wide results and limits: In long-lived donors, naive CD4+ cell counts and diversity exceeded those of aged donors.

Ranging in age from roughly 6 to 95, the donors were healthy Caucasian individuals from Russia. Alongside a J-beta primer mix, a sample-barcoded 5' primer served in a second PCR lasting about 7 to 12 cycles. TCRdb passed the 5' RACE reads through MiXCR, listing each CDR3 protein once. Of over a million distinct CDR3 sequences detected, approximately 42% appear once; the ten largest clones hold approximately 7.9%. As concerns this clonotype: Its antigen is unknown.

Germline loops: CDR1 SGHAT, CDR2 FQNNGV. The CDR3 is made up of 14 amino acids. Trimming took off 4 bases at V and 7 bases at J, with 14 bases between the two ends. The clonotype originates from a woman aged 18-29 years in good health. The chain employs TRBV11-2 and TRBJ2-1; D unclear. Sequencing was done on a sample of blood. This CDR3 reads CASSSDVTWNEQFF. In DNA, the CDR3 is TGTGCCAGCAGCTCCGATGTGACTTGGAATGAGCAGTTCTTC.